These 15 T cell receptor beta chains came from one sample sequenced in a study of memory CD4+ T cells and cytomegalovirus serostatus (dated by TCRdb to the late 2010s). The library was produced with the immunoSEQ multiplex PCR assay. TCRdb provides this immuneACCESS table in a form limited to in-frame rearrangements. Some clones are lacking; in checked studies, under half of them reflect an unresolved V gene, and why the rest are absent is not known. For this sample the table gives about 46,000 clones, of which around four fifths were detected only once. The ten largest clones add up to 0.55% to 0.7% of the sample. Single viable CD3+CD4+CD8-CD45RO+ cells were sorted as memory CD4+ T cells on a FACSAria II. Source material: memory CD4+ T cells from blood. The receptors here all came from an adult in good health and CMV-seronegative.

The rearrangement uses TRBV7-6 and TRBJ2-3; D gene ambiguous. CDR1 is SGHVS, CDR2 FNYEAQ, per germline. The CDR3 extends over 15 amino acids. Trimming shortened V by 5 bases and J by 0 bases, and 12 bases separated the two germline ends. The CDR3 spells CASSDPAKSTDTQYF. Here the CDR3 DNA reads TGTGCCAGCAGCGACCCGGCAAAGAGCACAGATACGCAGTATTTT.

J is TRBJ2-3 and V is TRBV29-1; D is unclear. From germline, CDR1 is SQVTM and CDR2 ANQGSEA. CDR3 size: 14 residues. Trimming took off 4 bases at V and 0 bases at J, with 11 bases between the two ends. The CDR3 sequence is CSVARKPSTDTQYF. CDR3 coding DNA: TGCAGCGTTGCGAGAAAGCCTAGCACAGATACGCAGTATTTT.

The chain employs TRBV5-5 and TRBJ1-2; the D gene is possibly TRBD1 (5 bases). Germline V gene lookup returns CDR1 SGHKS and CDR2 YYEKEE (reference sequence). V lost 0 bases to trimming and J lost 7 bases, with 19 bases between them. This CDR3 comprises 16 residues. In DNA, the CDR3 is TGTGCCAGCAGCTTGGAGGGTCCCCAAAGGAGGGGTGGCTACACCTTC. Its translation: CASSLEGPQRRGGYTF.

This clone appeared a few times. The chain recombines TRBV7-3 with TRBJ2-2; TRBD2 agrees at 7 bases. The V gene's germline CDR1 is SGHTA and CDR2 FQGTGA. The J segment lost 4 bases and the V segment lost 5 bases, leaving 10 bases of the junction unmatched. CDR3 length: 16 amino acids. The CDR3: CASSKGTTPGTGELFF. The CDR3 region has the DNA TGTGCCAGCAGCAAAGGGACTACCCCGGGCACCGGGGAGCTGTTTTTT.

This CDR3 reads CASSLEGGRGGADYGYTF. CDR3 DNA: TGTGCCAGCAGCTTAGAGGGTGGTCGGGGGGGCGCAGACTATGGCTACACCTTC. V is TRBV11-2 and J is TRBJ1-2; D is perhaps TRBD1 (6 bases). Germline V CDR1 and CDR2: SGHAT, FQNNGV. CDR3 length equals 18 residues. V lost 0 bases and J 3 bases, leaving 20 bases between the germline ends.

This clone was detected a few times. The chain joins TRBV7-7 to TRBJ1-3; the match to TRBD1 covers 7 bases. This CDR3 contains 14 residues. CDR1 is SSHAT and CDR2 is FNYEAQ in the germline V gene (reference sequence). V shed 4 bases, J shed 2 bases, and the junction held 2 bases outside the gene matches. This CDR3 is CASSSDRTGNTIYF. For the CDR3, the DNA is TGTGCCAGCAGCTCGGACAGGACTGGAAACACCATATATTTT.

V and J are TRBV11-2 and TRBJ1-1; D remains ambiguous. Germline values: CDR1 SGHAT, CDR2 FQNNGV. CDR3 length: 14 residues. Trimming left V 5 bases short and J 4 bases short, with 14 bases between. In nucleotides, the CDR3 is TGTGCCAGCAGCCCAGACACCGGTGGCACTGAAGCTTTCTTT. The encoded protein is CASSPDTGGTEAFF.

The chain is built from TRBV6-1 and TRBJ1-5, with 9 bases matching TRBD1. Germline V lookup: CDR1 MNHNS, CDR2 SASEGT. This CDR3 region has 11 residues. J was trimmed by 13 bases and V by 8 bases; bases with no gene match: 6. The CDR3 DNA follows: TGTGCCAGCGGACAGGGGAACCCTCAGCATTTT. Translation gives CASGQGNPQHF.

The V call is TRBV7-3, the J call TRBJ2-2; D might be TRBD2 (6 bases). Between the trimmed V and J ends, which lost 3 bases and 3 bases, there was a span of 14 bases. This CDR3 is 16 amino acids long. Germline assignment: CDR1 SGHTA and CDR2 FQGTGA. The CDR3 DNA follows: TGTGCCAGCAGCTTGGGTGCCGGGAGCTACACCGGGGAGCTGTTTTTT. It yields the protein CASSLGAGSYTGELFF.

The chain has TRBV6-6 and TRBJ2-1; 9 positions match TRBD2. Germline CDR1 is MNHNY and CDR2 is SVGAGI (reference sequence). The CDR3 extends over 14 amino acids. V lost 7 bases, J lost 8 bases, and 9 bases stayed unmatched. The CDR3 sequence: CASTISGGSDEQFF. The CDR3 DNA sequence: TGTGCCAGCACCATTAGCGGGGGTAGCGATGAGCAGTTCTTC.

The sample holds one count of this clone. The chain links TRBV5-6 to TRBJ2-3, with 9 nucleotides matching TRBD1. From germline, CDR1 is SGHDT and CDR2 YYEEEE. The CDR3 sequence is 14 residues long. After removal of 2 bases from V and 2 bases from J, the junction contained 0 bases not matched to a gene. The DNA of the CDR3 is TGTGCCAGCAGCTTACAGGGGGCCACAGATACGCAGTATTTT. It yields the protein CASSLQGATDTQYF.

The V and J genes are TRBV5-1 and TRBJ1-1; 7 nucleotides match TRBD1. The CDR3 length is 15 residues. Germline V gene lookup returns CDR1 SGHRS and CDR2 YFSETQ. Losses at the gene ends were 0 bases for V and 5 bases for J; bases not matched to a gene: 7. The CDR3 spells CASSLEGRGRTEAFF. CDR3 coding DNA: TGCGCCAGCAGCTTGGAAGGTAGGGGGCGGACTGAAGCTTTCTTT.

The CDR3 region is CASSPIPTEAFF. The CDR3 coding sequence is TGTGCCAGCAGCCCAATTCCCACTGAAGCTTTCTTT. This chain joins TRBV5-8 and TRBJ1-1; D remains ambiguous. Between the trimmed V and J ends, which lost 4 bases and 4 bases, there was a span of 8 bases. This CDR3 contains 12 residues. The germline CDR1 and CDR2 sequences are SGHTS and YDEGEE.

As for this clone: The same CDR3 also results from other DNA sequences found in this sample. The rearrangement uses TRBV9 and TRBJ2-5; 10 bases match TRBD2. V was pared by 4 bases and J by 1 base, with 10 bases of the junction left unmatched. The length of the CDR3 is 17 residues. Per the germline V gene, CDR1 is SGDLS and CDR2 is YYNGEE. For the CDR3, the DNA is TGTGCCAGCAGCCCCCACTTCCTAGCGGGGGTCCAAGAGACCCAGTACTTC. Its protein product is CASSPHFLAGVQETQYF.

The count of this clone is one. The J gene is TRBJ2-7, the V gene TRBV6-5; tentative D call: TRBD2 (6 bases). The CDR3 is made up of 13 amino acids. Trimming took off 6 bases at V and 3 bases at J, with 12 bases between the two ends. The germline gives CDR1 MNHEY, CDR2 SVGAGI. The CDR3, as DNA: TGTGCCAGCAGCTCGGCGGGGAGCTACGAGCAGTACTTC. Amino acids: CASSSAGSYEQYF.